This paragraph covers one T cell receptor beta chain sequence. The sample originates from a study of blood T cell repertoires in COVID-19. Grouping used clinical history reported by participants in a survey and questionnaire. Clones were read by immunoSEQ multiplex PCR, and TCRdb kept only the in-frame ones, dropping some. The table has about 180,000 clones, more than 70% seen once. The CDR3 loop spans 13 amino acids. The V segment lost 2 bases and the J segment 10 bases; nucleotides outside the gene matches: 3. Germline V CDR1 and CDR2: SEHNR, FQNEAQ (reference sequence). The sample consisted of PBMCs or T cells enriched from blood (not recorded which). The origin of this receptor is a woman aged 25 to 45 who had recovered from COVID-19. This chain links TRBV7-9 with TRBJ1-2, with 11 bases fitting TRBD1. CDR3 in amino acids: CASSLPGQGDYTF. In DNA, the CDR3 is TGTGCCAGCAGCTTACCGGGACAGGGGGACTACACCTTC.